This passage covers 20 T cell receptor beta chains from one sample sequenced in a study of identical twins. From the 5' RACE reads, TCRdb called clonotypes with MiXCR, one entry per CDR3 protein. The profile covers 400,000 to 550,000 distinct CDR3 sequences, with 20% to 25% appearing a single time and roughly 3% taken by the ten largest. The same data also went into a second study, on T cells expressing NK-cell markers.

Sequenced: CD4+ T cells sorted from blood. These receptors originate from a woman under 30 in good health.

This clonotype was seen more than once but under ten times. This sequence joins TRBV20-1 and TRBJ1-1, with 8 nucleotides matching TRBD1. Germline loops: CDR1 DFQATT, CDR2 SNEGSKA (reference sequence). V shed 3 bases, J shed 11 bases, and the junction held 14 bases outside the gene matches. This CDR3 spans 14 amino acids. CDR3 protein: CSARGGTGSWGAFF. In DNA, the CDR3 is TGCAGTGCTAGGGGAGGGACAGGCAGTTGGGGGGCTTTCTTT.

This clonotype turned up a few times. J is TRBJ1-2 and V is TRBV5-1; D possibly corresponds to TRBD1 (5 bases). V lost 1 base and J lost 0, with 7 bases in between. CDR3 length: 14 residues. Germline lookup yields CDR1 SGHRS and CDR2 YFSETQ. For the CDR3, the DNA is TGCGCCAGCAGCTTGACAGGAGCTAACTATGGCTACACCTTC. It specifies CASSLTGANYGYTF.

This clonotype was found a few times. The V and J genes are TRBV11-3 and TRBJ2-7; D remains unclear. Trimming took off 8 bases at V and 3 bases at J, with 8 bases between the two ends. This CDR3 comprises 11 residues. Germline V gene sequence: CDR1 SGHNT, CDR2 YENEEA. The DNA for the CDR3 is TGTGCCAGCGGTATAGACTACGAGCAGTACTTC. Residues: CASGIDYEQYF. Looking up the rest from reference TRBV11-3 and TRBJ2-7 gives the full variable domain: EAGVVQSPRYKIIEKKQPVAFWCNPISGHNTLYWYLQNLGQGPELLIRYENEEAVDDSQLPKDRFSAERLKGVDSTLKIQPAELGDSAVYLCASGIDYEQYFGPGTRLTVT.

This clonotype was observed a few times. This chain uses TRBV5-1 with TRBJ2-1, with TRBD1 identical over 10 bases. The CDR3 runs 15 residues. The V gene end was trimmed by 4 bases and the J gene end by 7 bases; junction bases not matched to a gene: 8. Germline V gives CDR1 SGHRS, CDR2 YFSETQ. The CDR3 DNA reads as TGCGCCAGCAGCCTAGTGGACAGGGGGAGGAATGAGCAGTTCTTC. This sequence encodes CASSLVDRGRNEQFF. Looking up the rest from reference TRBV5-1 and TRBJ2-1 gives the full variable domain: KAGVTQTPRYLIKTRGQQVTLSCSPISGHRSVSWYQQTPGQGLQFLFEYFSETQRNKGNFPGRFSGRQFSNSRSEMNVSTLELGDSALYLCASSLVDRGRNEQFFGPGTRLTVL.

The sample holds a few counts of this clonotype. The CDR3 reads CASSLQTESYNEQFF. CDR3 nucleotide sequence: TGTGCCAGCAGCCTTCAGACTGAATCCTACAATGAGCAGTTCTTC. The gene calls are TRBV11-2 and TRBJ2-1; D call uncertain. This CDR3 has 15 residues. The germline gives CDR1 SGHAT, CDR2 FQNNGV. Trimming stripped 5 bases from V and 1 base from J, with 12 bases between.

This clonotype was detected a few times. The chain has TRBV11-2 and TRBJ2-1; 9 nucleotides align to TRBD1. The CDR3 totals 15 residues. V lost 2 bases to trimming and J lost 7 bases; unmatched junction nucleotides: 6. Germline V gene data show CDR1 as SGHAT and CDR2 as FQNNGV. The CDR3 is CASSLLDRGRNEQFF. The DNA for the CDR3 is TGTGCCAGCAGCTTACTGGACAGGGGTAGGAATGAGCAGTTCTTC.

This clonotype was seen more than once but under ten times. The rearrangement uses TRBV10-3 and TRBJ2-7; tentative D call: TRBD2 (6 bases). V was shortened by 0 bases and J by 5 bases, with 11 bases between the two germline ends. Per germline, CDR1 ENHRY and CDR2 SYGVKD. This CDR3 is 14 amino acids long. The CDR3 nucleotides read TGTGCCATCAGTGAGTCAGCGACTAGAAACGAGCAGTACTTC. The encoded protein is CAISESATRNEQYF.

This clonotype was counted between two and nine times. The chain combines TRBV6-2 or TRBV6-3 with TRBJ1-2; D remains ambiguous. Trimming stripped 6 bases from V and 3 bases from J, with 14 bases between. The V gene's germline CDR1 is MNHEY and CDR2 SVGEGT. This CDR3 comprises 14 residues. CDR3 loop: CASRLRSVHYGYTF. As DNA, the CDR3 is TGTGCCAGCAGGCTGAGAAGCGTCCACTATGGCTACACCTTC.

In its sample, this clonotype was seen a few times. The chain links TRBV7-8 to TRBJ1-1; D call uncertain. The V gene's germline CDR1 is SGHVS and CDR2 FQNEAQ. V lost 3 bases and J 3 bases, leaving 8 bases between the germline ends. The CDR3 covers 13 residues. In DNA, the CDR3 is TGTGCCAGCAGCTTTAACGGGTACACTGAAGCTTTCTTT. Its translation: CASSFNGYTEAFF.

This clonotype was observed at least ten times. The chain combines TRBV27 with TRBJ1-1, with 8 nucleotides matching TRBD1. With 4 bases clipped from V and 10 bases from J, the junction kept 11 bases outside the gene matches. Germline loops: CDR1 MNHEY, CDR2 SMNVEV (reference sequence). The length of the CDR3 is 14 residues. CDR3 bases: TGTGCCAGCAGTTCATTGACAGGGGTACGGCGAGCTTTCTTT. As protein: CASSSLTGVRRAFF.

The CDR3 protein is CAISESKTGWINEQFF. CDR3 coding DNA: TGTGCCATCAGTGAGTCGAAGACAGGGTGGATTAATGAGCAGTTCTTC. The J gene is TRBJ2-1, the V gene TRBV10-3; 7 bases match TRBD1. Per the germline V gene, CDR1 is ENHRY and CDR2 is SYGVKD. The CDR3 totals 16 residues. With V trimmed by 0 bases and J by 7 bases, 9 bases remained unmatched.

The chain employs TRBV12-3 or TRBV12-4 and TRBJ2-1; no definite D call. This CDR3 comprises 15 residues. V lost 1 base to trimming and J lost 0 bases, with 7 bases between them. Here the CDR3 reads CASSLDSDSYNEQFF. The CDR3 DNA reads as TGTGCCAGCAGTTTAGACAGCGACTCCTACAATGAGCAGTTCTTC.

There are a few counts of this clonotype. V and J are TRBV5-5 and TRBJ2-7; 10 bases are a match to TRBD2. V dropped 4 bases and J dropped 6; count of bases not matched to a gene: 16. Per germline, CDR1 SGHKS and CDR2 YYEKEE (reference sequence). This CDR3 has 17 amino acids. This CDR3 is CASSQLAPSLAGAEQYF. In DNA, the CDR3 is TGTGCCAGCAGCCAGCTTGCCCCGAGTCTAGCGGGAGCCGAGCAGTACTTC.

The CDR3 bases are TGTGCCAGCAGCTTTCGACAGGCCCACTACAATGAGCAGTTCTTC. This encodes CASSFRQAHYNEQFF. The rearrangement links TRBV9 to TRBJ2-1; tentatively, D is TRBD1 (6 bases). Germline values: CDR1 SGDLS, CDR2 YYNGEE. Between the trimmed V and J ends, which lost 4 bases and 3 bases, there was a span of 14 bases. There are 15 residues in the CDR3.

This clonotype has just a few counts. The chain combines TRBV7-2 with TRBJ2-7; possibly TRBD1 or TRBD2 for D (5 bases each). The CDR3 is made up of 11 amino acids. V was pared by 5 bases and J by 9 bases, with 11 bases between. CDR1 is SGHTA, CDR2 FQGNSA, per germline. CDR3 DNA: TGTGCCAGCAGCAACCCGGGGCGGCAGTACTTC. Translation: CASSNPGRQYF.

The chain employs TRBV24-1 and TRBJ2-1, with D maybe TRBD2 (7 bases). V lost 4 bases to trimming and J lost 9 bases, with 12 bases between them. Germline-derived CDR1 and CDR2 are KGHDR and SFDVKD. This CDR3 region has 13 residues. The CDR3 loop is CATSEARGGEQFF. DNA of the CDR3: TGTGCCACCAGTGAGGCTAGGGGGGGTGAGCAGTTCTTC.

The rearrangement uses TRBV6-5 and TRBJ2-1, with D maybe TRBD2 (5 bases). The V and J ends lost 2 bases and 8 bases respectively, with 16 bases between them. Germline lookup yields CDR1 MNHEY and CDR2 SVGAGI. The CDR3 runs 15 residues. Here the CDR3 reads CASSYPGLVGHEQFF. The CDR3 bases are TGTGCCAGCAGTTACCCGGGATTAGTCGGGCATGAGCAGTTCTTC.

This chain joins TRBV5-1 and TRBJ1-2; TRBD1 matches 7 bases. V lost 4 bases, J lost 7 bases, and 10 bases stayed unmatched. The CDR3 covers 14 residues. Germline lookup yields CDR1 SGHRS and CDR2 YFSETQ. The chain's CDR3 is CASSIERGLLGYTF. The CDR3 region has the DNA TGCGCCAGCAGCATCGAGAGGGGGCTTCTTGGCTACACCTTC.

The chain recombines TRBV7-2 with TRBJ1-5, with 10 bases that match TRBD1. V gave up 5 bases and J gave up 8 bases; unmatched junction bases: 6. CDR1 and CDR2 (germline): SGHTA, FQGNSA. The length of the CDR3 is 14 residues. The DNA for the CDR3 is TGTGCCAGCAGCCGACAGGGGGCTTCTGAGCCCCAGCATTTT. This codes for CASSRQGASEPQHF.

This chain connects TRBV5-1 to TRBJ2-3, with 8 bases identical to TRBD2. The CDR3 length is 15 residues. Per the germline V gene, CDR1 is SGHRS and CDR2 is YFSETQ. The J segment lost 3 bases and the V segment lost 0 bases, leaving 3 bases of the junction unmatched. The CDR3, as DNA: TGCGCCAGCAGCTTGGGGACTAGCTGGACAGATACGCAGTATTTT. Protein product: CASSLGTSWTDTQYF. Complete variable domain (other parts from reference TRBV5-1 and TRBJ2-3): KAGVTQTPRYLIKTRGQQVTLSCSPISGHRSVSWYQQTPGQGLQFLFEYFSETQRNKGNFPGRFSGRQFSNSRSEMNVSTLELGDSALYLCASSLGTSWTDTQYFGPGTRLTVL.